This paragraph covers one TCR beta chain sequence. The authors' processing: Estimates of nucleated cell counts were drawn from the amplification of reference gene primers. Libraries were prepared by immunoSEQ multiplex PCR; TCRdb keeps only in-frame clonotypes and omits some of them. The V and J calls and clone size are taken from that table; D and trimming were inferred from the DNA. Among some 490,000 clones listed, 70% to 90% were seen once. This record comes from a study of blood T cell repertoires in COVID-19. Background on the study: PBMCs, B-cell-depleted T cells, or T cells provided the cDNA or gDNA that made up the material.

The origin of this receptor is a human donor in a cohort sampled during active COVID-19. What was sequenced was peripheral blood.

The CDR3 sequence: CASSKRQDYGYTF. For the CDR3, the DNA is TGTGCCAGCAGCAAGCGGCAGGATTATGGCTACACCTTC. This rearrangement joins TRBV27 to TRBJ1-2; D ambiguous. This CDR3 spans 13 amino acids. Between the trimmed V and J ends, which lost 6 bases and 5 bases, there was a span of 13 bases. Germline V gene data show CDR1 as MNHEY and CDR2 as SMNVEV (reference sequence).